Below, 22 T cell receptor beta chains from the same sample are listed, as sequenced in a study of Ad26.COV2.S vaccination and SARS-CoV-2 variants. The data were produced by immunoSEQ multiplex PCR, yet TCRdb's version contains in-frame clones alone and is incomplete. The table records a few hundred thousand clones, around 91% of them present only once. Noted treatment: around 19 received Ad26.COV2.S at low or high dose, single or two shots; about 5 received placebo; per-sample allocation not given. Collection of samples fell on day 63 after the first vaccine or placebo injection. The material sequenced was peripheral blood, taken in a trial of Ad26.COV2.S vaccine versus placebo. The receptors come from a person aged 18-65 years who received the Ad26.COV2.S COVID-19 vaccine or a placebo.

The chain recombines TRBV9 with TRBJ2-7, with D possibly being TRBD2 (5 bases). Germline V gene data show CDR1 as SGDLS and CDR2 as YYNGEE. CDR3 size: 16 residues. V lost 3 bases to trimming and J lost 3 bases, with 19 bases between them. The chain's CDR3 is CASSGLFFRGDYEQYF. The DNA of the CDR3 is TGTGCCAGCAGCGGTCTCTTTTTTCGGGGAGACTACGAGCAGTACTTC.

This clone was found once. Mismatch with germline at one junction end may stem from a read error. This chain links TRBV28 with TRBJ1-1, with D unclear. The CDR3 has 12 residues. In germline, CDR1 is MDHEN, CDR2 SYDVKM. The CDR3: CASSSPGTRRAF. The CDR3 nucleotides read TGTGCCAGCAGTTCCCCCGGAACCCGGCGAGCCTTT.

The chain couples TRBV27 to TRBJ1-5; D is ambiguous. Germline loops: CDR1 MNHEY, CDR2 SMNVEV (reference sequence). This CDR3 contains 14 residues. With 5 bases removed from V and 2 bases from J, the gap between germline ends came to 10 bases. The chain's CDR3 is CASSQRQGNQPQHF. The CDR3 nucleotides read TGTGCCAGCAGTCAACGACAAGGCAATCAGCCCCAGCATTTT.

This clone came up once. This chain connects TRBV5-1 to TRBJ2-7; the D is unclear. CDR1 is SGHRS, CDR2 YFSETQ, per germline. V dropped 2 bases and J dropped 5 bases, with 11 bases sitting between them. This CDR3 is built from 13 residues. DNA of the CDR3: TGCGCCAGCAGCTTCCAGGAAAGAGACGAGCAGTACTTC. Translation: CASSFQERDEQYF.

J is TRBJ2-1 and V is TRBV7-8; TRBD1 matches 9 bases. The trim removed 5 bases at V and 4 bases at J, leaving 9 bases unmatched. The germline V gene encodes CDR1 SGHVS and CDR2 FQNEAQ. The CDR3 loop spans 16 amino acids. The CDR3 bases are TGTGCCAGCAGCACGCTTCCGGGACAGGGTTACAATGAGCAGTTCTTC. Its protein is CASSTLPGQGYNEQFF.

DNA for the CDR3: TGTGCCAGCAGCTTAGTGGCAGGGGTGTTAATGAACACTGAAGCTTTCTTT. The encoded protein is CASSLVAGVLMNTEAFF. The genes are TRBV7-8 and TRBJ1-1; D might be TRBD1 (6 bases). Germline V gene data show CDR1 as SGHVS and CDR2 as FQNEAQ. The CDR3 runs 17 residues. V was cut by 1 base and J by 0 bases, with 15 bases left in between.

The rearrangement uses TRBV9 and TRBJ2-2, with 16 nucleotides matching TRBD2. Trimming at V came to 0 bases and at J to 1 base, leaving 9 bases not matched to a gene. The germline V gene encodes CDR1 SGDLS and CDR2 YYNGEE. The length of the CDR3 is 21 residues. The CDR3 spells CASSVGAPGLAGGWNTGELFF. CDR3 DNA: TGTGCCAGCAGCGTAGGGGCTCCGGGACTAGCGGGAGGGTGGAACACCGGGGAGCTGTTTTTT.

V gene TRBV7-3 combines with J gene TRBJ2-1, with 9 bases lining up with TRBD1. The CDR3 covers 18 residues. The J segment lost 5 bases and the V segment lost 3 bases, leaving 14 bases of the junction unmatched. Germline CDR1 is SGHTA and CDR2 is FQGTGA. CDR3: CASSFGQGSRFLDNEQFF. CDR3 nucleotide sequence: TGTGCCAGCAGCTTCGGACAGGGGTCCCGATTCCTAGACAATGAGCAGTTCTTC.

The genes are TRBV3-1 (or the pseudogene TRBV3-2) and TRBJ2-2; D unclear. Trimming cost V 5 bases and J 3 bases, with 19 bases left between them. The germline V gene encodes CDR1 LGHDT and CDR2 YNNKEL (reference sequence). The CDR3 consists of 17 residues. The CDR3 here is CASSLRGKLPYTGELFF. The DNA of the CDR3 is TGTGCCAGCAGCTTGCGAGGAAAACTGCCGTACACCGGGGAGCTGTTTTTT.

The J gene is TRBJ2-7, the V gene TRBV7-2; possibly TRBD1 for D (5 bases). Trimming took 8 bases from V and 0 from J, leaving 11 bases between them. Germline V gene lookup returns CDR1 SGHTA and CDR2 FQGNSA. The CDR3 totals 13 residues. In DNA form, the CDR3 reads TGTGCCAGCGGCTCCAGGGACTCCTACGAGCAGTACTTC. As protein: CASGSRDSYEQYF.

This clone has only one observation. The V call is TRBV12-3 or TRBV12-4, the J call TRBJ1-1; D gene unclear. There are 12 residues in the CDR3. The germline V and J ends were trimmed by 4 bases and 12 bases, with 15 bases remaining between them. The CDR3 region is CASSSPSLFPFF. CDR3 nucleotide sequence: TGTGCCAGCAGTTCCCCGTCCCTGTTCCCTTTCTTT.

The CDR3 loop is CASSPILGLAGGIRNNEQFF. CDR3 bases: TGTGCCAGCAGCCCTATTTTGGGACTAGCGGGGGGTATACGGAACAATGAGCAGTTCTTC. The chain has TRBV9 and TRBJ2-1; 15 bases are a match to TRBD2. V was pared by 4 bases and J by 5 bases, with 16 bases of the junction left unmatched. CDR3 length: 20 amino acids. Germline CDR1 is SGDLS and CDR2 is YYNGEE.

The V gene is TRBV4-2, the J gene TRBJ1-5; no firm D call. This CDR3 comprises 17 residues. Germline CDR1 reads LGHNA; CDR2 reads YNFKEQ. Trimming removed 3 bases at V and 3 bases at J, with 18 bases between. Written as DNA, the CDR3 is TGTGCCAGCAGCCAGGAAAGAACAGCAGGAGTCAATCAGCCCCAGCATTTT. Translating it yields CASSQERTAGVNQPQHF.

This clone was picked up a small number of times. This chain links TRBV9 with TRBJ2-7; 9 bases line up with TRBD2. The V gene's germline CDR1 is SGDLS and CDR2 YYNGEE. The CDR3 is 15 residues long. The V gene end was trimmed by 0 bases and the J gene end by 3 bases; junction bases not matched to a gene: 4. CDR3 protein: CASSVGVAGDYEQYF. The DNA of the CDR3 is TGTGCCAGCAGCGTAGGCGTAGCGGGGGACTACGAGCAGTACTTC.

This chain uses TRBV7-2 with TRBJ2-1, with TRBD2 as a possible D gene (5 bases). The V and J ends lost 1 base and 0 bases respectively, with 13 bases between them. This CDR3 has 17 amino acids. Germline V CDR1 and CDR2: SGHTA, FQGNSA. CDR3 DNA: TGTGCCAGCAGCTTAGGTCCAGGACGGGGCTCCTACAATGAGCAGTTCTTC. Translating it yields CASSLGPGRGSYNEQFF.

The chain recombines TRBV12-3 or TRBV12-4 with TRBJ1-2, with D unresolved. Trimming cost V 2 bases and J 10 bases, with 14 bases left between them. The CDR3 is made up of 13 amino acids. CDR3 residues: CASSLSWSLAYTF. The CDR3, as DNA: TGTGCCAGCAGTTTATCGTGGAGTCTTGCCTACACCTTC.

The CDR3: CASSLSKDRGLGPDQPQHF. CDR3 bases: TGTGCCAGCAGTTTATCGAAGGACAGGGGGCTAGGTCCAGATCAGCCCCAGCATTTT. This rearrangement joins TRBV27 to TRBJ1-5; 11 positions match TRBD1. Trimming at V came to 0 bases and at J to 5 bases, leaving 12 bases not matched to a gene. Germline CDR1 MNHEY, CDR2 SMNVEV (reference sequence). The CDR3 extends over 19 amino acids.

For the CDR3, the DNA is TGTGCCAGCAGCTTGGAGAGGGTCGCAGATACGCAGTATTTT. It encodes CASSLERVADTQYF. The chain employs TRBV5-4 and TRBJ2-3; D might be TRBD2 (5 bases). Trimming took 0 bases from V and 4 from J, leaving 9 bases between them. Germline V lookup: CDR1 SGHNT, CDR2 YYREEE (reference sequence). The CDR3 consists of 14 residues.

Comment on this clone: Other DNA sequences of this sample code for an identical CDR3. J is TRBJ2-5 and V is TRBV20-1; D is unclear. The V gene's germline CDR1 is DFQATT and CDR2 SNEGSKA (reference sequence). Trimming cost V 0 bases and J 5 bases, with 4 bases left between them. The CDR3 spans 11 residues. The CDR3 nucleotides read TGCAGTGCTAGAGATCAGGAGACCCAGTACTTC. It is translated as CSARDQETQYF.

This chain links TRBV15 with TRBJ2-7, with 9 bases identical to TRBD2. From germline, CDR1 is LNHNV and CDR2 YYDKDF (reference sequence). J lost 2 bases, V lost 1 base, and 3 bases had no gene match. The CDR3 loop spans 15 amino acids. CDR3 amino acids: CATSRGLAGAYEQYF. The CDR3 DNA reads TGTGCCACCAGCAGAGGATTAGCGGGGGCCTACGAGCAGTACTTC.

The rearrangement joins TRBV5-1 to TRBJ2-7; 7 nucleotides line up with TRBD2. CDR1 is SGHRS, CDR2 YFSETQ, per germline. The CDR3 length is 15 residues. V shed 1 base, J shed 3 bases, and the junction held 7 bases outside the gene matches. CDR3 bases: TGCGCCAGCAGCTTGACGGGGGAGGGCCTCTACGAGCAGTACTTC. Translated, it gives CASSLTGEGLYEQYF.

The chain carries TRBV5-1 and TRBJ2-2, with a weak D call TRBD1 (5 bases). The CDR3 is made up of 16 amino acids. Trimming removed 2 bases from V and 0 bases from J, with 11 bases in between. Germline V lookup: CDR1 SGHRS, CDR2 YFSETQ. The CDR3 here is CASSLRGNANTGELFF. DNA for the CDR3: TGCGCCAGCAGCTTAAGGGGTAACGCGAACACCGGGGAGCTGTTTTTT.